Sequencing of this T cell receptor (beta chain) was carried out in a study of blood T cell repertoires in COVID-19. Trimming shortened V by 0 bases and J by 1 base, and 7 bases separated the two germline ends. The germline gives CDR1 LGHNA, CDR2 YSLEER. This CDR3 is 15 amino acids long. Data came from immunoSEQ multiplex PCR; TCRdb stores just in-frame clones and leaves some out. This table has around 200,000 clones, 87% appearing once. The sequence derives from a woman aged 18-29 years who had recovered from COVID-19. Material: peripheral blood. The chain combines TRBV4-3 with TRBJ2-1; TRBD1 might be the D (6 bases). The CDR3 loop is CASSQDRGSYNEQFF. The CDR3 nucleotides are TGCGCCAGCAGCCAAGACAGGGGATCCTACAATGAGCAGTTCTTC.